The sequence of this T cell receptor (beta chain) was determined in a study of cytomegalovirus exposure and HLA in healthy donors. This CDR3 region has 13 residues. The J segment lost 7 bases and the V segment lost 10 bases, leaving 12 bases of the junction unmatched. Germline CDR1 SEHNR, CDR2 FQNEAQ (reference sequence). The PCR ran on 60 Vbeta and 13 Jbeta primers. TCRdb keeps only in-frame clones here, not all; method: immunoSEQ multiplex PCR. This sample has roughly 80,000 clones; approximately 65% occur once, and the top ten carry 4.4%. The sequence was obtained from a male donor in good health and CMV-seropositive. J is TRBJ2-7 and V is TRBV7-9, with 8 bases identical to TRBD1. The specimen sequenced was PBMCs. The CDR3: CATGTRGLQEQYF. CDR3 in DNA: TGTGCCACTGGGACCAGGGGGCTTCAGGAGCAGTACTTC.